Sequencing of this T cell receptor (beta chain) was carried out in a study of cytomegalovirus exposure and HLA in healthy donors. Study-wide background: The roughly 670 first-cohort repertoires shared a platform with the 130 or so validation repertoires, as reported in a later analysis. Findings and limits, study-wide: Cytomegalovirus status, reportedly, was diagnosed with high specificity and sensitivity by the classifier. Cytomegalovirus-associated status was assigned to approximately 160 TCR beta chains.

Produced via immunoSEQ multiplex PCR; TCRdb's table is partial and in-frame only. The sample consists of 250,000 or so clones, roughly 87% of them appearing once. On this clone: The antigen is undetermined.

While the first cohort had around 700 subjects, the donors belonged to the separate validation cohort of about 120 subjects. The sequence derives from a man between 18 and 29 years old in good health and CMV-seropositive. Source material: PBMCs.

The CDR3 DNA follows: TGTGCCAGCAGTGAAGACCCCGAGGGTAGCTCCTACAATGAGCAGTTCTTC. Its protein is CASSEDPEGSSYNEQFF. This sequence joins TRBV6-1 and TRBJ2-1; D may be TRBD2 (5 bases). Germline CDR1 reads MNHNS; CDR2 reads SASEGT. CDR3 length: 17 amino acids. V was cut by 1 base and J by 0 bases, with 13 bases left in between.